This T cell receptor (beta chain) was documented in a study of T cell responses to AZD1222 COVID-19 vaccine. V lost 4 bases to trimming and J lost 5 bases; unmatched junction nucleotides: 6. Germline V gives CDR1 MRHNA, CDR2 SNTAGT. The CDR3 has 15 amino acids. Libraries were prepared by immunoSEQ multiplex PCR; TCRdb keeps only in-frame clonotypes and omits some of them. The sample yields roughly 70,000 clones, roughly 90% seen once. This sequence was found in an adult in good health. Sequences were derived from peripheral blood, sampled on day 0 of AZD1222 vaccination. J is TRBJ1-5 and V is TRBV6-4, with 9 bases that match TRBD1. CDR3 bases: TGTGCCAGCAGTGCTACAGGGGGCGCCGATCAGCCCCAGCATTTT. Residues: CASSATGGADQPQHF.